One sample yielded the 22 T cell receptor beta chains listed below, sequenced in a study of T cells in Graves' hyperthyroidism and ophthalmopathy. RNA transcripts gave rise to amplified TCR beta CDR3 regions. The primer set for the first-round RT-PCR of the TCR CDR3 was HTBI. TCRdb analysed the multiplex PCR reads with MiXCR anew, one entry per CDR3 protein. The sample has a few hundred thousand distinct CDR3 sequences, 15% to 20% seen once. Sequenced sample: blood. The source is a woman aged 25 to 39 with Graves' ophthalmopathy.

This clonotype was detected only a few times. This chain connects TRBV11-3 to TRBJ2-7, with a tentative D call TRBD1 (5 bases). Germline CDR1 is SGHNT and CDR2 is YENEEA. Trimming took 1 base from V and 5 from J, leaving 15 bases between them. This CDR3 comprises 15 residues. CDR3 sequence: CASSLGNQGVHEQYF. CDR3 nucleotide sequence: TGTGCCAGCAGCTTAGGGAACCAGGGTGTCCACGAGCAGTACTTC.

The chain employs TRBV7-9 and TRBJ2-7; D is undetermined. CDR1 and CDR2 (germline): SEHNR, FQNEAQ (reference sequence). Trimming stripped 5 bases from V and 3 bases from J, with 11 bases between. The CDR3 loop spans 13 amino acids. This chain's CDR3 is CASSPEQVYEQYF. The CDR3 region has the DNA TGTGCCAGCAGCCCCGAGCAGGTCTACGAGCAGTACTTC.

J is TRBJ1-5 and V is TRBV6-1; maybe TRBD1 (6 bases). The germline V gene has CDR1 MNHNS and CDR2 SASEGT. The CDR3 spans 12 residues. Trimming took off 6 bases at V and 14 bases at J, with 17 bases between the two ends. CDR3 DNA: TGTGCCAGCAGCGAGGGGAGGGGGGACAAGCATTTT. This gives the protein CASSEGRGDKHF.

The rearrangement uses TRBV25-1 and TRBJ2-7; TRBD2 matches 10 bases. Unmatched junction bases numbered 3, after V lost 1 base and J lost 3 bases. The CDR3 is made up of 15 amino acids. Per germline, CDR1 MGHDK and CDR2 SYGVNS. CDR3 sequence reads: CASSESLAGYYEQYF. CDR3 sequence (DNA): TGTGCCAGCAGTGAATCACTAGCGGGATACTACGAGCAGTACTTC.

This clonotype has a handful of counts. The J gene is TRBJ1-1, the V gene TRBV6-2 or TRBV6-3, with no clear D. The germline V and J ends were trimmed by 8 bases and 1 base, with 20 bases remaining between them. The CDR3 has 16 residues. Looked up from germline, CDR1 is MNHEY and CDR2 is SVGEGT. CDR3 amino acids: CASARHRGAGNTEAFF. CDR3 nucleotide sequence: TGTGCCAGCGCCCGGCACAGAGGAGCGGGGAACACTGAAGCTTTCTTT.

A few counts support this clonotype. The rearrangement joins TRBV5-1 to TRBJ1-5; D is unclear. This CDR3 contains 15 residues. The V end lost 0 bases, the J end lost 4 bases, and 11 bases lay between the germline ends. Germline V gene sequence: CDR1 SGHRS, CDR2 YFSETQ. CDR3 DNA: TGCGCCAGCAGCTTGGATGGCGGACGGAATCAGCCCCAGCATTTT. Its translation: CASSLDGGRNQPQHF.

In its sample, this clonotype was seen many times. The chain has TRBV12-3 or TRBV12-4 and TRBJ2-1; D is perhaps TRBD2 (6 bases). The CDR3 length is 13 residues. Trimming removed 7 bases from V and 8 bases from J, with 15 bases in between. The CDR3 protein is CASTRDSSYEQFF. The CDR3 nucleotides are TGTGCCAGCACCCGGGACTCCAGTTATGAGCAGTTCTTC.

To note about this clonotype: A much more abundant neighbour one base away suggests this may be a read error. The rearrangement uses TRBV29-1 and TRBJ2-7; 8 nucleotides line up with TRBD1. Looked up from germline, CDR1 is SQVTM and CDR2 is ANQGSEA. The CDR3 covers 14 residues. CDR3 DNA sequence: TGCGGCGTTGAAACAGGGGGAAGCTCCTACGAGCAGTACTTC. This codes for CGVETGGSSYEQYF.

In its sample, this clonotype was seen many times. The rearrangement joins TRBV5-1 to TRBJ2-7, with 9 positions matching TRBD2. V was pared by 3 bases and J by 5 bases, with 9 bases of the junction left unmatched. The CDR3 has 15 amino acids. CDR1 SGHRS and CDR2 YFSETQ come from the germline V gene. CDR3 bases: TGCGCCAGCAGCTCACTAGCGGGTAAAGAGGACGAGCAGTACTTC. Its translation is CASSSLAGKEDEQYF.

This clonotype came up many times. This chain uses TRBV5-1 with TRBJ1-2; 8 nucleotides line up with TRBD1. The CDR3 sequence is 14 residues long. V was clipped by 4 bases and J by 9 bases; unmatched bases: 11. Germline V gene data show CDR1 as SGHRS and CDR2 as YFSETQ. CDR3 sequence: CASSLEQGASSYTF. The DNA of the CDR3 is TGCGCCAGCAGCCTCGAGCAGGGGGCTAGCAGCTACACCTTC.

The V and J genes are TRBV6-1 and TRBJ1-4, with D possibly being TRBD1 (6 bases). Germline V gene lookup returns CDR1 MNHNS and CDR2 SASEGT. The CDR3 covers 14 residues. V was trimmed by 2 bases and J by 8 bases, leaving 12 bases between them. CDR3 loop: CASSETGLREKLFF. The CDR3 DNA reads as TGTGCCAGCAGTGAAACAGGGTTGCGCGAAAAACTGTTTTTT.

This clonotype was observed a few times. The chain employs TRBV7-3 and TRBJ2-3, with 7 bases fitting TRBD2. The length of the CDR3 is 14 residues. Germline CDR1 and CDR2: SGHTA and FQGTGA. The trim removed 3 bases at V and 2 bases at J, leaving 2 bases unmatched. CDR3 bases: TGTGCCAGCAGCTTTCTAGCGGCCACAGATACGCAGTATTTT. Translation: CASSFLAATDTQYF.

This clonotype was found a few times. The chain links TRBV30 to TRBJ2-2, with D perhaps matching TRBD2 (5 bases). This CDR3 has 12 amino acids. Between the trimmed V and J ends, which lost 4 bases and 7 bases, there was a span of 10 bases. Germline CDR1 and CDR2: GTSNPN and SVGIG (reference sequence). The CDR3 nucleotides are TGTGCCTGGAAATGGCGGGTCGGGGAGCTGTTTTTT. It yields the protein CAWKWRVGELFF.

The CDR3, as DNA: TGTGCCAGCAGCTTAATGCGGGAGGCCTTCTCCTACGAGCAGTACTTC. Protein product: CASSLMREAFSYEQYF. The chain is built from TRBV5-5 and TRBJ2-7, with 8 bases matching TRBD2. The CDR3 is made up of 16 amino acids. CDR1 is SGHKS, CDR2 YYEKEE, per germline (reference sequence). With 2 bases clipped from V and 0 bases from J, the junction kept 7 bases outside the gene matches.

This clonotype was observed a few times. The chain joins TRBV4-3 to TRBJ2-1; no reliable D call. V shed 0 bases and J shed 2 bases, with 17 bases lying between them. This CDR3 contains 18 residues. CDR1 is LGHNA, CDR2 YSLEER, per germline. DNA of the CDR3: TGCGCCAGCAGCCAAGAGTCCTCTCACTTGAATACCTACAATGAGCAGTTCTTC. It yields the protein CASSQESSHLNTYNEQFF.

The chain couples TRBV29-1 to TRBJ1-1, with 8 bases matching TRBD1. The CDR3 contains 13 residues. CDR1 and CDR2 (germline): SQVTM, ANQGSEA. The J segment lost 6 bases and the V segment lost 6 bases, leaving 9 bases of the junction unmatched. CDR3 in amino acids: CSVRAGGQAEAFF. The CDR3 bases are TGCAGCGTGAGAGCAGGGGGCCAGGCTGAAGCTTTCTTT. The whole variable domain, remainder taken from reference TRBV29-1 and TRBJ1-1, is SAVISQKPSRDICQRGTSLTIQCQVDSQVTMMFWYRQQPGQSLTLIATANQGSEATYESGFVIDKFPISRPNLTFSTLTVSNMSPEDSSIYLCSVRAGGQAEAFFGQGTRLTVV.

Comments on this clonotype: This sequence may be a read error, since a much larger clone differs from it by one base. CDR3 residues: CASSYSVRQGPCNEQFF. DNA for the CDR3: TGTGCCAGCAGTTACAGCGTGAGACAGGGGCCCTGCAATGAGCAGTTCTTC. The chain is built from TRBV6-2 or TRBV6-3 and TRBJ2-1, with 8 bases aligning to TRBD1. The V segment lost 2 bases and the J segment 6 bases; nucleotides outside the gene matches: 12. CDR3 length: 17 residues. From germline, CDR1 is MNHEY and CDR2 SVGEGT.

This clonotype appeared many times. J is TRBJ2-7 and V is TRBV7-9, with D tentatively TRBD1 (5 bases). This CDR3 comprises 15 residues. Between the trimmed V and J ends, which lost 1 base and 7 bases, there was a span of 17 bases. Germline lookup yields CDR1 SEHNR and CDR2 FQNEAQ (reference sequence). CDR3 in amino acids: CASSLDSGRVQEQYF. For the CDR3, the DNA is TGTGCCAGCAGCTTAGACTCTGGCAGGGTGCAGGAGCAGTACTTC.

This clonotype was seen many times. CDR3 amino acids: CSANTGTSAYNEQFF. The CDR3 DNA follows: TGCAGTGCCAATACCGGGACTAGCGCCTACAATGAGCAGTTCTTC. The chain couples TRBV20-1 to TRBJ2-1; 10 nucleotides agree with TRBD2. Germline values: CDR1 DFQATT, CDR2 SNEGSKA (reference sequence). Germline trimming cut 6 bases from V and 2 bases from J; bases unmatched to any gene: 7. CDR3 length equals 15 residues.

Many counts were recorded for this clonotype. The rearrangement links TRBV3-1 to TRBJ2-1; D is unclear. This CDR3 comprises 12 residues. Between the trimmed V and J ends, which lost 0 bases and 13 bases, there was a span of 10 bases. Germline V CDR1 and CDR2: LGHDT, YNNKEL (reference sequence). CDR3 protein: CASSQEGSAQFF. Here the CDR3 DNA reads TGTGCCAGCAGCCAAGAGGGGTCGGCACAGTTCTTC.

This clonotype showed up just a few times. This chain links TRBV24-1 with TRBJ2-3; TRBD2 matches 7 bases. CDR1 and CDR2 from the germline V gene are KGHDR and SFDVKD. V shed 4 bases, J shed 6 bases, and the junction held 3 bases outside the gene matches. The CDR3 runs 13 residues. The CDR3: CATSEVGGDTQYF. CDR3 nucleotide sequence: TGTGCCACCAGTGAGGTCGGGGGGGATACGCAGTATTTT.

The CDR3 sequence: CASRELGAAQETQYF. Written as DNA, the CDR3 is TGCGCCAGCAGGGAACTTGGGGCAGCACAAGAGACCCAGTACTTC. The gene calls are TRBV10-2 and TRBJ2-5, with D tentatively TRBD1 (5 bases). The CDR3 is 15 amino acids. CDR1 and CDR2 from the germline V gene are WSHSY and SAAADI. V dropped 6 bases and J dropped 2 bases, with 16 bases sitting between them.